These T cell receptor beta chains were read from a single sample in a study of cytomegalovirus exposure and HLA in healthy donors. The repertoire was sequenced with immunoSEQ multiplex PCR; TCRdb's copy has only in-frame clones and lacks some. This repertoire includes 150,000 to 200,000 clones. The sample was PBMCs. The receptors originated from a man aged 25-45 years in good health and CMV-seronegative. The CDR3 runs from the conserved cysteine through the conserved F or W. Each record gives: J gene, D gene, V gene, CDR3 DNA, CDR3 protein. The D gene is left open where the match is weak.

J gene: TRBJ2-7
D gene: TRBD2
V gene: TRBV18
CDR3 DNA: TGTGCCAGCTCGCCGCGCTCTAGCGGGTTGTACGAGCAGTACTTC
CDR3 protein: CASSPRSSGLYEQYF

J gene: TRBJ2-1
D gene: TRBD2
V gene: TRBV25-1
CDR3 DNA: TGTGCCAGCAGTGAATCCAGCGGGAGGGCAATCTACAATGAGCAGTTCTTC
CDR3 protein: CASSESSGRAIYNEQFF

J gene: TRBJ2-7
D gene: NA
V gene: TRBV7-9
CDR3 DNA: TGTGCCAGCAGCTTAGCGGGGGGGCAGGGCAGTTACGAGCAGTACTTC
CDR3 protein: CASSLAGGQGSYEQYF

J gene: TRBJ1-5
D gene: TRBD1
V gene: TRBV5-4
CDR3 DNA: TGTGCCAGCAGCCATGGGCGACAGGGAAGCAATCAGCCCCAGCATTTT
CDR3 protein: CASSHGRQGSNQPQHF

J gene: TRBJ2-7
D gene: TRBD1
V gene: TRBV18
CDR3 DNA: TGTGCCAGCTCACCTCCGGGACAGGGGACCTACGAGCAGTACTTC
CDR3 protein: CASSPPGQGTYEQYF

J gene: TRBJ1-4
D gene: TRBD1
V gene: TRBV25-1
CDR3 DNA: TGTGCCAGCAGTGAATATGGGGACAGGGGCAAACTGTTTTTT
CDR3 protein: CASSEYGDRGKLFF

J gene: TRBJ1-1
D gene: NA
V gene: TRBV2
CDR3 DNA: TGTGCCAGCAGTGAATCGGGGGTAACGTACACTGAAGCTTTCTTT
CDR3 protein: CASSESGVTYTEAFF

J gene: TRBJ2-1
D gene: NA
V gene: TRBV12-2
CDR3 DNA: TGTGCAAGTCGCCCGGGGGCTAGCGGGAGCGGTGAGCAGTTCTTC
CDR3 protein: CASRPGASGSGEQFF

J gene: TRBJ2-7
D gene: NA
V gene: TRBV5-1
CDR3 DNA: TGCGCCAGCAGCCTTGTTAGCTCCTACGAGCAGTACTTC
CDR3 protein: CASSLVSSYEQYF

J gene: TRBJ2-7
D gene: TRBD2
V gene: TRBV4-3
CDR3 DNA: TGCGCCAGCAGCCAAGGACTAGCGGAGACCTACGAGCAGTACTTC
CDR3 protein: CASSQGLAETYEQYF

J gene: TRBJ2-2
D gene: NA
V gene: TRBV27
CDR3 DNA: TGTGCCAGCAGTCTCCCGGGACTGCCCGGGGAGCTGTTTTTT
CDR3 protein: CASSLPGLPGELFF

J gene: TRBJ1-4
D gene: NA
V gene: TRBV28
CDR3 DNA: TGTGCCAGCAGCAGGCGGGCTAATGAAAAACTGTTTTTT
CDR3 protein: CASSRRANEKLFF

J gene: TRBJ2-1
D gene: NA
V gene: TRBV28
CDR3 DNA: TGTGCCAGCAGTTTGTCGGATGAGCAGTTCTTC
CDR3 protein: CASSLSDEQFF

J gene: TRBJ2-1
D gene: TRBD2
V gene: TRBV14
CDR3 DNA: TGTGCCAGCAGCCAAGAACTAGCGGGTGACAATGAGCAGTTCTTC
CDR3 protein: CASSQELAGDNEQFF

J gene: TRBJ1-5
D gene: TRBD1
V gene: TRBV7-8
CDR3 DNA: TGTGCCAGCAGCTCAAATACAGGGGCCCAGCATTTT
CDR3 protein: CASSSNTGAQHF

J gene: TRBJ2-7
D gene: TRBD1
V gene: TRBV2
CDR3 DNA: TGTGCCAGCAGTTTCGGGACAGGGGAAGTAAGCGAGCAGTACTTC
CDR3 protein: CASSFGTGEVSEQYF

J gene: TRBJ2-7
D gene: NA
V gene: TRBV7-7
CDR3 DNA: TGTGCCAGCAGCTTACAGGCAGACTCCTACGAGCAGTACTTC
CDR3 protein: CASSLQADSYEQYF

J gene: TRBJ2-2
D gene: TRBD2
V gene: TRBV4-1
CDR3 DNA: TGCGCCAGCAGCCAGGGACTAGCGAACACCGGGGAGCTGTTTTTT
CDR3 protein: CASSQGLANTGELFF

J gene: TRBJ2-1
D gene: TRBD2
V gene: TRBV5-4
CDR3 DNA: TGTGCCAGCAGCCCTAGCGGGGGCTCCTACAATGAGCAGTTCTTC
CDR3 protein: CASSPSGGSYNEQFF

J gene: TRBJ1-1
D gene: TRBD1
V gene: TRBV19
CDR3 DNA: TGTGCCAGTAGTATAAAGAAGGGGGCCCTGAACACTGAAGCTTTCTTT
CDR3 protein: CASSIKKGALNTEAFF

J gene: TRBJ1-4
D gene: NA
V gene: TRBV7-8
CDR3 DNA: TGTGCCAGCAGCTTAAATTCTCGGGGGACGGATGAAAAACTGTTTTTT
CDR3 protein: CASSLNSRGTDEKLFF

J gene: TRBJ1-1
D gene: NA
V gene: TRBV15
CDR3 DNA: TGTGCCACCACCTCGACCAGAGGAATGAACACTGAAGCTTTCTTT
CDR3 protein: CATTSTRGMNTEAFF

J gene: TRBJ2-1
D gene: TRBD2
V gene: TRBV14
CDR3 DNA: TGTGCCAGCAGCCAAGGTCTCCGTCCGGGAGGGCCTTCCTACAATGAGCAGTTCTTC
CDR3 protein: CASSQGLRPGGPSYNEQFF

J gene: TRBJ1-5
D gene: TRBD1
V gene: TRBV7-9
CDR3 DNA: TGTGCCAGCAGCCCCGGGACAGGGGGCGGGCAGCCCCAGCATTTT
CDR3 protein: CASSPGTGGGQPQHF

J gene: TRBJ2-7
D gene: TRBD1
V gene: TRBV19
CDR3 DNA: TGTGCCAGTAGTATCGTGGGACAGGGAGGGTATGGCGAGCAGTACTTC
CDR3 protein: CASSIVGQGGYGEQYF

J gene: TRBJ2-3
D gene: TRBD2
V gene: TRBV4-1
CDR3 DNA: TGCGCCAGCAGCTTCCCCCTAGCGGGAGTACCAGATACGCAGTATTTT
CDR3 protein: CASSFPLAGVPDTQYF

J gene: TRBJ2-3
D gene: TRBD1
V gene: TRBV5-4
CDR3 DNA: TGTGCCAGCTTCGGACAGGGCGCAGATACGCAGTATTTT
CDR3 protein: CASFGQGADTQYF

J gene: TRBJ1-1
D gene: NA
V gene: TRBV29-1
CDR3 DNA: TGCAGCGTTGAAACGAGTCCGAACACTGAAGCTTTCTTT
CDR3 protein: CSVETSPNTEAFF

J gene: TRBJ2-1
D gene: TRBD2
V gene: TRBV9
CDR3 DNA: TGTGCCAGCAGCGTGAGCGGGAGGGCCGTGGATGAGCAGTTCTTC
CDR3 protein: CASSVSGRAVDEQFF

J gene: TRBJ1-1
D gene: NA
V gene: TRBV30
CDR3 DNA: TGTGCCTGGAGGGAGGCAGAGACTTTGAACACTGAAGCTTTCTTT
CDR3 protein: CAWREAETLNTEAFF

J gene: TRBJ2-7
D gene: NA
V gene: TRBV27
CDR3 DNA: TGTGCCAGCAGTTTATTGGTCGGGTACGAGCAGTACTTC
CDR3 protein: CASSLLVGYEQYF

J gene: TRBJ2-2
D gene: TRBD1
V gene: TRBV5-1
CDR3 DNA: TGCGCCAGCAGCTCACGGACAGGGGTCAACACCGGGGAGCTGTTTTTT
CDR3 protein: CASSSRTGVNTGELFF

J gene: TRBJ2-3
D gene: NA
V gene: TRBV9
CDR3 DNA: TGTGCCAGCAGCATCGGGGGTAGGTTAAGCACAGATACGCAGTATTTT
CDR3 protein: CASSIGGRLSTDTQYF

J gene: TRBJ2-3
D gene: NA
V gene: TRBV19
CDR3 DNA: TGTGCCACCTCCGGCCCCGGGGGCACAGATACGCAGTATTTT
CDR3 protein: CATSGPGGTDTQYF

J gene: TRBJ1-2
D gene: NA
V gene: TRBV5-1
CDR3 DNA: TGCGCCAGCAGCCTGGACAGCTGGGGCTACACCTTC
CDR3 protein: CASSLDSWGYTF

J gene: TRBJ1-3
D gene: TRBD1
V gene: TRBV5-1
CDR3 DNA: TGCGCCAGCAGCTTGGGGGACAGGGCTGGAAACACCATATATTTT
CDR3 protein: CASSLGDRAGNTIYF

J gene: TRBJ1-3
D gene: TRBD1
V gene: TRBV5-1
CDR3 DNA: TGCGCCAGCAGCTTGGTTGATGGGACAGGAGGAAACACCATATATTTT
CDR3 protein: CASSLVDGTGGNTIYF

J gene: TRBJ2-3
D gene: NA
V gene: TRBV11-1
CDR3 DNA: TGTGCCAGCAGCCCCGGGACGGCTAGCGTTAGTACGCAGTATTTT
CDR3 protein: CASSPGTASVSTQYF

J gene: TRBJ2-7
D gene: NA
V gene: TRBV30
CDR3 DNA: TGTGCCTGGAGTTGGAGCTCCTACGAGCAGTACTTC
CDR3 protein: CAWSWSSYEQYF

J gene: TRBJ1-3
D gene: NA
V gene: TRBV5-1
CDR3 DNA: TGCGCCAGCAGCCCCGGGATAGTTGCTGGAAACACCATATATTTT
CDR3 protein: CASSPGIVAGNTIYF